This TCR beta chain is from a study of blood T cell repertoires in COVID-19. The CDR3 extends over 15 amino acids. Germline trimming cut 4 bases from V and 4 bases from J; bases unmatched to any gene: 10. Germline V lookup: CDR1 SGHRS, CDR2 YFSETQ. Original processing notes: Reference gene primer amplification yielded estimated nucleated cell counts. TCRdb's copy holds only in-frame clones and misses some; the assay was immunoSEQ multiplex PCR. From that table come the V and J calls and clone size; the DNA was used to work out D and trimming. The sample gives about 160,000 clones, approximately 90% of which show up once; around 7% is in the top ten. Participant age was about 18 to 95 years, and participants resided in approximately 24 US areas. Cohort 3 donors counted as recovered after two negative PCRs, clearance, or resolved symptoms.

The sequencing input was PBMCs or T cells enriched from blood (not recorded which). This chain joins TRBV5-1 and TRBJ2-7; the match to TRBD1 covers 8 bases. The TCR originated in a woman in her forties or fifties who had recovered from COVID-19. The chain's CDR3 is CASSTGPGQAYEQYF. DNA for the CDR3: TGCGCCAGCAGCACCGGACCGGGACAGGCGTACGAGCAGTACTTC.